This TCR beta chain was retrieved from a study of T cell changes during pregnancy in multiple sclerosis. Only in-frame clones appear in the TCRdb table, and some are missing; sequencing was by immunoSEQ multiplex PCR. This sample yields approximately 71,000 clones, of which more than 90% are seen a single time; less than 2% belongs to the top ten. After removal of 4 bases from V and 0 bases from J, the junction contained 9 bases not matched to a gene. Germline CDR1 reads SGHRS; CDR2 reads YFSETQ. The CDR3 contains 16 residues. This sequence joins TRBV5-1 and TRBJ1-2, with 7 bases fitting TRBD1. The sequenced sample was peripheral blood, obtained in the second trimester of pregnancy. This sequence originates from a female donor with multiple sclerosis, enrolled in a pregnancy study. The CDR3 sequence is CASSPGTALANYGYTF. CDR3 nucleotides: TGCGCCAGCAGCCCCGGGACAGCTCTAGCTAACTATGGCTACACCTTC.